In its sample, the clone carrying this T cell receptor beta chain was seen once. Authors' processing steps: Counts of nucleated cells, estimated from reference gene primer amplification, were obtained. Using immunoSEQ multiplex PCR, the repertoire was profiled, and TCRdb retains in-frame clones only, with some absent. The V and J calls and clone size come from that table; D and trimming were worked out from the DNA. This sample carries 20,000 to 25,000 clones, approximately 88% of them seen once, and the ten largest clones take over 20%. The data are from a study of blood T cell repertoires in COVID-19. CDR3 length: 19 residues. V shed 5 bases and J 11 bases; nucleotides not matched to a gene: 19. Germline lookup yields CDR1 SGHTA and CDR2 FQGNSA.

The receptor was isolated from a man older than 75 with active or convalescent COVID-19. Material for sequencing was peripheral blood. The chain uses TRBV7-2 and TRBJ1-6; TRBD1 agrees at 12 bases. DNA for the CDR3: TGTGCCAGCAGCCTCCGTCCCGGGACAGGGGGCGCATCCTATCCACCCCTCCACTTT. Encoded protein: CASSLRPGTGGASYPPLHF.